The present entry profiles one T cell receptor beta chain with its context. The antigen is not known. CD4+CD25+CD127- Tregs, CD4+CD25- non-Tregs, CD4 and CD8 cells were sorted. Trimming left V 1 base short and J 8 bases short, with 14 bases between. This CDR3 contains 14 residues. Germline V gene lookup returns CDR1 SGHDN and CDR2 FVKESK. This specimen comes from a study of Tregs in tolerant kidney transplant recipients. General study results and limits: Biological reproducibility was not directly addressed, but technical replication error appeared minimal.

Only in-frame clones appear in the TCRdb table, and some are missing; sequencing was by immunoSEQ multiplex PCR. The sample consists of about 100,000 clones, 90% of them appearing once. Sample: CD4+ T cells from blood, taken before the transplant. This clonotype was sampled from a human donor who received a combined kidney and bone marrow transplant. The rearrangement uses TRBV14 and TRBJ1-2; D not certain. This CDR3 is CASSQGPRSSGYTF. CDR3 bases: TGTGCCAGCAGCCAAGGTCCTAGGAGCAGCGGCTACACCTTC.